This T cell receptor beta chain emerged from a study of blood T cells in healthy people across ages. Donors ranged from about 6 to 95 years old and were healthy Caucasians in Russia. It was roughly 10 milliliters of peripheral blood that were drawn from each donor. Study results and limitations: Changes seen in expanded clonotypes were possibly confounded by donor CMV status left unknown. PBMCs went unsorted, and a conclusive naive versus antigen-experienced comparison was therefore prevented.

This CDR3 has 17 amino acids. CDR1 is MNHEY and CDR2 is SVGEGT in the germline V gene. Next came a second PCR, run for about 6 to 12 cycles, which used a sample-barcoded 5' primer along with a J-beta primer mix. TCRdb recomputed calls from the 5' RACE reads with MiXCR, one row per CDR3 protein. The profile shows roughly 680,000 distinct CDR3 sequences, roughly 21% of them singletons. This clonotype was seen a handful of times. Its antigen is not identified. The material sequenced was blood. This TCR derives from a man aged 65-85 years in good health. The rearrangement joins TRBV6-2 or TRBV6-3 to TRBJ2-5, with 10 nucleotides matching TRBD2. The DNA end is a closer match to TRBJ2-7, so the J assignment may be wrong. The CDR3 bases are TGTGCCAGCAGTTACGCGCTAGCGGGAGCGACCTCCTACGAGCAGTACTTC. Translation: CASSYALAGATSYEQYF.